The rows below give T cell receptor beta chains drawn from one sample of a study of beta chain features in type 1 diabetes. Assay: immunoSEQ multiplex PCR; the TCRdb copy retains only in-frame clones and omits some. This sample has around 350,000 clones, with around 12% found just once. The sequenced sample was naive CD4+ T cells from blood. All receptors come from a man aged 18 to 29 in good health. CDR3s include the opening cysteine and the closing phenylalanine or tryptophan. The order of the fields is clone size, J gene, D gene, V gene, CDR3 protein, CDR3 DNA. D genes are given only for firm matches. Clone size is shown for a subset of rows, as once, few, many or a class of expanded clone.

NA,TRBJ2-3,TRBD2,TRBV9,CASSAQLAGGVGTDTQYF,TGTGCCAGCAGCGCCCAACTAGCGGGAGGAGTGGGCACAGATACGCAGTATTTT
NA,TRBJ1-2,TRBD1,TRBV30,CAWSTRDRDNYGYTF,TGTGCCTGGAGCACCCGGGACAGGGATAACTATGGCTACACCTTC
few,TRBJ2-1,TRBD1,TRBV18,CASSLTALGTGNYNEQFF,TGTGCCAGCTCACTTACCGCCCTGGGGACAGGGAACTACAATGAGCAGTTCTTC
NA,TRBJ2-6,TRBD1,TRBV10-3,CAISGDRSGANVLTF,TGTGCCATCAGTGGGGACAGGTCTGGGGCCAACGTCCTGACTTTC
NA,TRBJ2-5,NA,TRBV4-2,CASSQVGRQETQYF,TGTGCCAGCAGCCAAGTTGGCAGGCAAGAGACCCAGTACTTC
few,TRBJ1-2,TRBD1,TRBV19,CASSTQGAGGYGYTF,TGTGCCAGTAGTACACAGGGGGCAGGCGGCTATGGCTACACCTTC
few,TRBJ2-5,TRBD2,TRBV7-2,CASSLAGTSGQETQYF,TGTGCCAGCAGCTTAGCGGGGACTAGCGGCCAAGAGACCCAGTACTTC
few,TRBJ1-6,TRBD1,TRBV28,CASSLWAGTGNSPLHF,TGTGCCAGCAGTTTATGGGCCGGGACAGGGAATTCACCCCTCCACTTT
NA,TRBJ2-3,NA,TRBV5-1,CASSLGPGDTQYF,TGCGCCAGCAGCTTGGGGCCGGGGGATACGCAGTATTTT
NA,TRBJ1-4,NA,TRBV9,CASSADDRNEKLFF,TGTGCCAGCAGCGCCGACGACAGAAATGAAAAACTGTTTTTT
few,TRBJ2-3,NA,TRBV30,CAWSQRNPPGSTQYF,TGTGCCTGGAGCCAAAGGAACCCCCCGGGTAGTACGCAGTATTTT
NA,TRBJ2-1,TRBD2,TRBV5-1,CASSLVAGGTYNEQFF,TGCGCCAGCAGCTTGGTCGCGGGGGGGACCTACAATGAGCAGTTCTTC
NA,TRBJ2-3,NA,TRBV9,CASSVAPTEDTQYF,TGTGCCAGCAGCGTAGCCCCTACCGAAGATACGCAGTATTTT
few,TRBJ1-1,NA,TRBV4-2,CASSQGGLNTEAFF,TGTGCCAGCAGCCAAGGAGGGCTGAACACTGAAGCTTTCTTT
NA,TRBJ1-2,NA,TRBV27,CASGGRDYGYTF,TGTGCCAGCGGCGGGAGGGACTATGGCTACACCTTC
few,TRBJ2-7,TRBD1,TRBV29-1,CSVGDRGVTEYF,TGCAGCGTTGGGGACAGGGGCGTAACGGAGTACTTC
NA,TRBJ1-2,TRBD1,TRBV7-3,CASSLGGTGDGYTF,TGTGCCAGCAGCTTAGGAGGGACAGGGGATGGCTACACCTTC
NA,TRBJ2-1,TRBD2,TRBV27,CASSLPGLAETNEQFF,TGTGCCAGCAGTTTACCGGGACTAGCGGAGACAAATGAGCAGTTCTTC
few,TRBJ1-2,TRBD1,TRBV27,CASRGTGGTYGYTF,TGTGCCAGCAGGGGGACAGGGGGCACCTATGGCTACACCTTC
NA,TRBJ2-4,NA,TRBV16,CASSQSRQDLAKNIQYF,TGTGCCAGCAGCCAATCGCGGCAGGACTTAGCCAAAAACATTCAGTACTTC
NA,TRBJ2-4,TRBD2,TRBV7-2,CASSSDSGRNIQYF,TGTGCCAGCAGCTCCGATAGCGGGAGAAACATTCAGTACTTC
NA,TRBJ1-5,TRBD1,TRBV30,CAWSGDRGNQPQHF,TGTGCCTGGAGTGGAGACAGGGGCAATCAGCCCCAGCATTTT
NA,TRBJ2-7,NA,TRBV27,CASTGHRSYEQYF,TGTGCCAGCACGGGACACCGGTCCTACGAGCAGTACTTC
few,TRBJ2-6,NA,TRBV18,CASSPGEAGANVLTF,TGTGCCAGCTCACCAGGGGAGGCGGGGGCCAACGTCCTGACTTTC
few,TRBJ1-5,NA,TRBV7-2,CASSLAAYSNQPQHF,TGTGCCAGCAGCTTAGCTGCGTATAGCAATCAGCCCCAGCATTTT
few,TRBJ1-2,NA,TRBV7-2,CASSLARTEGGYTF,TGTGCCAGCAGCTTAGCCAGGACGGAGGGGGGCTACACCTTC
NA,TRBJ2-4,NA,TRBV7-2,CASSFFAGVGKNIQYF,TGTGCCAGCAGCTTCTTCGCCGGGGTAGGCAAAAACATTCAGTACTTC
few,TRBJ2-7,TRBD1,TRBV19,CATGAGQGFYEQYF,TGTGCCACTGGGGCGGGACAGGGATTCTACGAGCAGTACTTC
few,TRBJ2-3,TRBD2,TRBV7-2,CASSLRWTSGSGRTDTQYF,TGTGCCAGCAGCTTACGATGGACTAGCGGGAGTGGGAGGACAGATACGCAGTATTTT
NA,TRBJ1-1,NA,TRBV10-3,CAISPGSQEAEAFF,TGTGCCATCAGCCCAGGATCTCAGGAGGCTGAAGCTTTCTTT
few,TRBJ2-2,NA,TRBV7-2,CASSLALTQNTGELFF,TGTGCCAGCAGCTTAGCCCTTACACAGAACACCGGGGAGCTGTTTTTT